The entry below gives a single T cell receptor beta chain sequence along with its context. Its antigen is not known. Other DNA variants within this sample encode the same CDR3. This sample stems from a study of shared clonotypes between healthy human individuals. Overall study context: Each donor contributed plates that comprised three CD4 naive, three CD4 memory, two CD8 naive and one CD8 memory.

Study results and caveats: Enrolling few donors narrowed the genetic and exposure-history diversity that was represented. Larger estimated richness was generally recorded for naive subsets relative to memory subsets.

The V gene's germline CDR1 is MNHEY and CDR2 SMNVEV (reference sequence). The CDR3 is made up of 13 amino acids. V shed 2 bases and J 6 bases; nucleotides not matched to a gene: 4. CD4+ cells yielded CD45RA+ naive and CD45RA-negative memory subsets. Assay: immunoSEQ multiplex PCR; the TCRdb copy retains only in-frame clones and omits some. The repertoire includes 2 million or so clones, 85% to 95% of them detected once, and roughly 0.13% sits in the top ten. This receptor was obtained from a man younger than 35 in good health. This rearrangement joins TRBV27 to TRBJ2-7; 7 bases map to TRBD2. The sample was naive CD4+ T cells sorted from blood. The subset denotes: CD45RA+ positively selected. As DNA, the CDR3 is TGTGCCAGCAGTTTAAGCGGGGTAGGCGAGCAGTACTTC. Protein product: CASSLSGVGEQYF.